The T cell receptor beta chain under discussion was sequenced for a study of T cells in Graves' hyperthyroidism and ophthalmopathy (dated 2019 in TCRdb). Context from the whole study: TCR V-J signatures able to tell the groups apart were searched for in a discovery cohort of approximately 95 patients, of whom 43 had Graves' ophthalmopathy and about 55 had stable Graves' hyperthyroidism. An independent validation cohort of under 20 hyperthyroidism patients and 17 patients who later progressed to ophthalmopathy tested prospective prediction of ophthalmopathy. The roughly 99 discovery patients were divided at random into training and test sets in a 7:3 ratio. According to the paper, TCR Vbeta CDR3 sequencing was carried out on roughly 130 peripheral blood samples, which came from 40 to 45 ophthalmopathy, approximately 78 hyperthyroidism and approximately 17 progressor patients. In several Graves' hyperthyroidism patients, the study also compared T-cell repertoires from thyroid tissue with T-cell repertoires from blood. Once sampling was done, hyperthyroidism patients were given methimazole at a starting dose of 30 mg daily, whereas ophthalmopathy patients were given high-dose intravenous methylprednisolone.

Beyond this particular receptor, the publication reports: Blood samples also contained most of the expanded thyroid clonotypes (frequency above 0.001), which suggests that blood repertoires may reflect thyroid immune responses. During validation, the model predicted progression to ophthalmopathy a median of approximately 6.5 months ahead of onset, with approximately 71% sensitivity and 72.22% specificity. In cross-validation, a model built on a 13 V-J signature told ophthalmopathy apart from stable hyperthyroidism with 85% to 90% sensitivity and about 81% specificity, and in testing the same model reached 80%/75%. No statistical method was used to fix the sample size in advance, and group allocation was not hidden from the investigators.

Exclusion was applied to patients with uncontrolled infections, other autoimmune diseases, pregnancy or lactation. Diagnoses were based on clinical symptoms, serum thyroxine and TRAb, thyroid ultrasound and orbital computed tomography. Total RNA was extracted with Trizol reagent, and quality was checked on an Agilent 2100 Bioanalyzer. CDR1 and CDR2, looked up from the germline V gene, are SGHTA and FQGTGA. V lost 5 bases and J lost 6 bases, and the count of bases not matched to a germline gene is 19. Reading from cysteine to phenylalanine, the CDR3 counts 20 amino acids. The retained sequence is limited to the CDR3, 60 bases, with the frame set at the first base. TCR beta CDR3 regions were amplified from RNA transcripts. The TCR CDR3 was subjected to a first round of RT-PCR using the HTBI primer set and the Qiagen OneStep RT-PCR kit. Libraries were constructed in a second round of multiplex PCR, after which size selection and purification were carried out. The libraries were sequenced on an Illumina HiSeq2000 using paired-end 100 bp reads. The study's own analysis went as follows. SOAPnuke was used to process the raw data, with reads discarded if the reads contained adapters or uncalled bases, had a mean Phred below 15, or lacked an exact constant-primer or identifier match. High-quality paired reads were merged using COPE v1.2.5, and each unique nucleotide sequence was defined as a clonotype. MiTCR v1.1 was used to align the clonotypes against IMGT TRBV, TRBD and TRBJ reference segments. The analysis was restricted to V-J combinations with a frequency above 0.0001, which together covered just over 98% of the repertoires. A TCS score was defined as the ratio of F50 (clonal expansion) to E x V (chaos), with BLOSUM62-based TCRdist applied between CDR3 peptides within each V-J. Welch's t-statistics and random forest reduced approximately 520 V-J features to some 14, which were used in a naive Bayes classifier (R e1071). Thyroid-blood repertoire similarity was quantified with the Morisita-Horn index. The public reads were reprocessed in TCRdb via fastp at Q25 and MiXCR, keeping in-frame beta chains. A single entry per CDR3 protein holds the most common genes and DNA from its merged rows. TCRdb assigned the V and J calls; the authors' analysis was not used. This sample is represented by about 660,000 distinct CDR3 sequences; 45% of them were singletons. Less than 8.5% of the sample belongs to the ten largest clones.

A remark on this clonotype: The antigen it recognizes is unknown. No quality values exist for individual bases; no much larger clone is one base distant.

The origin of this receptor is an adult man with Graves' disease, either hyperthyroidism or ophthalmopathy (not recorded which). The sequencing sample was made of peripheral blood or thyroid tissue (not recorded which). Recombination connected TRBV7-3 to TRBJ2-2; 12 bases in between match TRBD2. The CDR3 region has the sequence CASSPWVLTSGSTKAGELFF. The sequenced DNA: TGTGCCAGCAGCCCCTGGGTCCTGACTAGCGGGAGCACAAAGGCCGGGGAGCTGTTTTTT.